Following are 6 T cell receptor beta chains from one sample sequenced in a study of blood T cell repertoires in COVID-19 (TCRdb year 2020). The library relied on the immunoSEQ multiplex PCR assay. What TCRdb holds here is the immuneACCESS table cut down to in-frame rearrangements. Part of the clones is not present; checked against another copy, under half of the missing clones reflect an unresolved V gene, and the others are unexplained. This sample has 200,000 to 250,000 clones in its table, and roughly 85% of those were observed once. The ten largest clones capture around 3.3% of the sample. Sequencing was done on a sample of peripheral blood. These receptors all stem from a woman in her late teens or twenties with acute or convalescent COVID-19.

CDR3 bases: TGTGCCAGCAGCAAACAGGGGTGGTTTGGCTACGAGCAGTACTTC. Its translation: CASSKQGWFGYEQYF. The chain recombines TRBV21-1 with TRBJ2-7; TRBD1, as called in the table, went unchecked against the DNA. TRBV21-1 is labeled a pseudogene. The CDR3 covers 15 residues.

This clone was observed a single time. The chain links TRBV5-4 to TRBJ1-1; the D gene is possibly TRBD1 (5 bases). This CDR3 comprises 15 residues. The germline V and J ends were trimmed by 0 bases and 4 bases, with 13 bases remaining between them. Germline lookup yields CDR1 SGHNT and CDR2 YYREEE (reference sequence). The CDR3 loop is CASSLEWGQGTEAFF. CDR3 coding DNA: TGTGCCAGCAGCTTGGAATGGGGCCAGGGCACTGAAGCTTTCTTT.

The chain employs TRBV9 and TRBJ2-1, with 9 bases that match TRBD2. Trimming cost V 3 bases and J 0 bases; bases outside gene matches: 7. CDR1 and CDR2 (germline): SGDLS, YYNGEE. This CDR3 has 17 residues. The CDR3 coding sequence is TGTGCCAGCAGCGCCCGACTAGCGGACCTCTCCTACAATGAGCAGTTCTTC. Its translation is CASSARLADLSYNEQFF.

CDR3 nucleotides: TGTGCCAGCAGCCAACCGAGCGGGAGGGCCACAGATACGCAGTATTTT. Its protein product is CASSQPSGRATDTQYF. The chain recombines TRBV13 with TRBJ2-3, with 10 bases identical to TRBD2. Germline V gene data show CDR1 as PRHDT and CDR2 as FYEKMQ (reference sequence). V trimming: 5 bases; J trimming: 2 bases; junction bases outside the gene matches: 7. The CDR3 consists of 16 residues.

This chain uses TRBV23-1 with TRBJ2-7, with 8 bases fitting TRBD1. TRBV23-1 is recorded as an ORF, its role being uncertain. The ends lost 3 bases at V and 6 bases at J; junction bases unmatched: 7. The CDR3 is 14 amino acids. The chain's CDR3 is CASSHAGQGREQYF. In DNA form, the CDR3 reads TGCGCCAGCAGTCATGCCGGACAGGGTCGCGAGCAGTACTTC.

This chain uses TRBV21-1 with TRBJ1-5; TRBD1 was called by the table and not checked on the DNA. TRBV21-1 is a recognized pseudogene. The CDR3 consists of 20 residues. The CDR3 bases are TGTGCCAGCAGACCAAGGCGATCAGGGGCCCCCCCATATAGCAATCAGCCCCAGCATTTT. Translation gives CASRPRRSGAPPYSNQPQHF.